One and the same sample provided the 14 T cell receptor beta chains below, sequenced in a study of CD8+ T cells in alopecia areata. Sample treatment: oral pan-JAK inhibitor, 5-10 mg twice daily. RNA extraction and reverse transcription yielded cDNA as sequencing template. Sequencing was performed with immunoSEQ multiplex PCR; in TCRdb, only in-frame clones are kept and a portion is missing. The sample has under 150,000 clones; 45% to 65% are singletons. Sample: CD4+ T cells sorted from blood, taken at week 24, from a patient treated with tofacitinib. The receptors come from a human donor with alopecia areata.

This clone occurred many times. The chain couples TRBV2 to TRBJ1-6; TRBD1 aligns across 9 bases. Germline V CDR1 and CDR2: SNHLY, FYNNEI. J lost 10 bases, V lost 2 bases, and 12 bases had no gene match. This CDR3 contains 17 residues. The CDR3 here is CASSESGTGLTGSPLHF. The CDR3 DNA sequence: TGTGCCAGCAGTGAAAGTGGGACAGGGTTAACCGGGTCACCCCTCCACTTT. The whole variable domain, filled in from reference TRBV2 and TRBJ1-6, reads EPEVTQTPSHQVTQMGQEVILRCVPISNHLYFYWYRQILGQKVEFLVSFYNNEISEKSEIFDDQFSVERPDGSNFTLKIRSTKLEDSAMYFCASSESGTGLTGSPLHFGNGTRLTVT.

The chain is built from TRBV11-3 and TRBJ2-1; D possibly corresponds to TRBD1 (6 bases). The CDR3 has 14 residues. The V end lost 1 base, the J end lost 8 bases, and 12 bases lay between the germline ends. From germline, CDR1 is SGHNT and CDR2 YENEEA. CDR3 region: CASSLAGRGYEQFF. The CDR3 DNA is TGTGCCAGCAGCTTAGCAGGCAGGGGATATGAGCAGTTCTTC. Full variable domain (rest looked up from reference TRBV11-3 and TRBJ2-1): EAGVVQSPRYKIIEKKQPVAFWCNPISGHNTLYWYLQNLGQGPELLIRYENEEAVDDSQLPKDRFSAERLKGVDSTLKIQPAELGDSAVYLCASSLAGRGYEQFFGPGTRLTVL.

The sample holds a few counts of this clone. The V call is TRBV4-3, the J call TRBJ1-1, with no clear D. This CDR3 is 14 amino acids long. From germline, CDR1 is LGHNA and CDR2 YSLEER. Deletions cut 2 bases from V and 4 bases from J, with 11 bases between. The CDR3 here is CASSQPRRVTEAFF. CDR3 DNA sequence: TGCGCCAGCAGCCAACCCCGAAGGGTCACTGAAGCTTTCTTT.

The genes are TRBV7-2 and TRBJ2-2; TRBD2 agrees at 11 bases. Per germline, CDR1 SGHTA and CDR2 FQGNSA. Germline trimming cut 1 base from V and 5 bases from J; bases unmatched to any gene: 3. This CDR3 contains 16 residues. CDR3 in amino acids: CASSLGLAGITGELFF. The CDR3 DNA follows: TGTGCCAGCAGCTTAGGACTAGCGGGGATTACCGGGGAGCTGTTTTTT.

This chain links TRBV4-1 with TRBJ2-5; no clear D gene. Germline V gene data show CDR1 as MGHRA and CDR2 as YSYEKL. The CDR3 length is 15 residues. V lost 0 bases to trimming and J lost 8 bases, with 16 bases between them. Here the CDR3 reads CASSQEGTIRQTQYF. CDR3 in DNA: TGCGCCAGCAGCCAAGAGGGAACCATCCGTCAAACCCAGTACTTC.

The chain is built from TRBV30 and TRBJ2-5; D uncertain. The V gene's germline CDR1 is GTSNPN and CDR2 SVGIG (reference sequence). Trimming removed 4 bases from V and 4 bases from J, with 16 bases in between. This CDR3 has 14 residues. The CDR3 DNA is TGTGCCTGGACTGATAGGACGGCCGGAGAGACCCAGTACTTC. Protein product: CAWTDRTAGETQYF.

The V and J genes are TRBV4-3 and TRBJ2-7, with 7 bases matching TRBD1. The CDR3 is 13 amino acids. The germline CDR1 and CDR2 sequences are LGHNA and YSLEER. V dropped 4 bases and J dropped 5; count of bases not matched to a gene: 5. The CDR3 nucleotides are TGCGCCAGCAGCCTCTCAACAGGGGACGAGCAGTACTTC. Translated: CASSLSTGDEQYF.

J is TRBJ1-5 and V is TRBV2; 8 bases match TRBD1. Germline V gene sequence: CDR1 SNHLY, CDR2 FYNNEI. V was clipped by 4 bases and J by 2 bases; unmatched bases: 4. The length of the CDR3 is 15 residues. DNA of the CDR3: TGTGCCAGCAGTGCACAGGGGGGTGGCAATCAGCCCCAGCATTTT. Protein: CASSAQGGGNQPQHF.

The V and J genes are TRBV7-9 and TRBJ2-1; 8 nucleotides align to TRBD2. Per the germline V gene, CDR1 is SEHNR and CDR2 is FQNEAQ (reference sequence). The CDR3 contains 16 residues. Trimming took 7 bases from V and 6 from J; bases not matched to a gene: 14. The CDR3 sequence: CASIHTPGLVGNEQFF. Here the CDR3 DNA reads TGTGCCAGCATCCACACTCCGGGACTAGTCGGCAATGAGCAGTTCTTC.

This chain uses TRBV13 with TRBJ1-2; D remains ambiguous. CDR3 length equals 15 residues. Trimming took 5 bases from V and 4 from J, leaving 17 bases between them. Germline lookup yields CDR1 PRHDT and CDR2 FYEKMQ (reference sequence). The CDR3 region has the DNA TGTGCCAGCAGCCCGCGGGGTGGCGAGGGCTATGGCTACACCTTC. Residues: CASSPRGGEGYGYTF. The full variable domain, in which reference TRBV13 and TRBJ1-2 provide the parts outside the CDR3, is AAGVIQSPRHLIKEKRETATLKCYPIPRHDTVYWYQQGPGQDPQFLISFYEKMQSDKGSIPDRFSAQQFSDYHSELNMSSLELGDSALYFCASSPRGGEGYGYTFGSGTRLTVV.

The chain couples TRBV11-2 to TRBJ2-6, with TRBD1 matching 9 bases. The germline V gene has CDR1 SGHAT and CDR2 FQNNGV. This CDR3 is built from 16 residues. Trimming took 5 bases from V and 4 from J; bases not matched to a gene: 6. CDR3 DNA sequence: TGTGCCAGCAGCCTCGACAGGGGGAGAGGGGCCAACGTCCTGACTTTC. This gives the protein CASSLDRGRGANVLTF.

The rearrangement uses TRBV7-3 and TRBJ2-1; no definite D call. V was cut by 5 bases and J by 6 bases, with 11 bases left in between. CDR1 SGHTA and CDR2 FQGTGA come from the germline V gene. The length of the CDR3 is 13 residues. CDR3 nucleotides: TGTGCCAGCAGCGACCGGAACGCCAATGAGCAGTTCTTC. This encodes CASSDRNANEQFF. The whole variable domain, remainder taken from reference TRBV7-3 and TRBJ2-1, is GAGVSQTPSNKVTEKGKYVELRCDPISGHTALYWYRQSLGQGPEFLIYFQGTGAADDSGLPNDRFFAVRPEGSVSTLKIQRTERGDSAVYLCASSDRNANEQFFGPGTRLTVL.

The V gene is TRBV27, the J gene TRBJ2-3; D may be TRBD1 (5 bases). V shed 4 bases and J shed 5 bases, with 19 bases lying between them. CDR3 length: 16 residues. Germline loops: CDR1 MNHEY, CDR2 SMNVEV (reference sequence). In nucleotides, the CDR3 is TGTGCCAGCAGTTCATACAGGCTCCAGTCTGGAGATACGCAGTATTTT. This translates into CASSSYRLQSGDTQYF.

This clone has more than one count but fewer than ten. The chain combines TRBV4-2 with TRBJ2-7; D remains ambiguous. CDR3 length equals 15 residues. CDR1 is LGHNA and CDR2 is YNFKEQ in the germline V gene. V was shortened by 0 bases and J by 4 bases, with 13 bases between the two germline ends. Here the CDR3 reads CASSQDRASTYEQYF. The CDR3, as DNA: TGTGCCAGCAGCCAAGATCGGGCAAGTACTTACGAGCAGTACTTC.